The next 30 T cell receptor beta chains were all read from a single sample in a study of blood T cell repertoires in COVID-19. Clones were read by immunoSEQ multiplex PCR, and TCRdb kept only the in-frame ones, dropping some. The repertoire holds roughly 210,000 clones, with approximately 80% as singletons. Sequencing was carried out using peripheral blood. The receptors originated from a woman of 80 years or more with COVID-19, enrolled during active disease.

The chain carries TRBV30 and TRBJ1-2; 12 positions match TRBD1. The germline gives CDR1 GTSNPN, CDR2 SVGIG (reference sequence). The CDR3 contains 15 residues. The trim removed 3 bases at V and 2 bases at J, leaving 4 bases unmatched. The CDR3 nucleotides read TGTGCCTGGAGCCCGGGACAGGGGGCGAACTATGGCTACACCTTC. It codes for CAWSPGQGANYGYTF.

The CDR3 nucleotides are TGTGCCAGCAGTTGGGACAGAGGCACAGATACGCAGTATTTT. Translating it yields CASSWDRGTDTQYF. The chain recombines TRBV7-2 with TRBJ2-3, with 7 bases identical to TRBD1. J lost 1 base, V lost 6 bases, and 4 bases had no gene match. Germline V CDR1 and CDR2: SGHTA, FQGNSA. The CDR3 is made up of 14 amino acids.

Here the CDR3 reads CAISTGQDMRGSTIYF. Here the CDR3 DNA reads TGTGCCATCAGTACGGGACAGGACATGCGAGGTAGCACCATATATTTT. V usage is TRBV10-3 and J usage is TRBJ1-3; the match to TRBD1 covers 8 bases. This CDR3 is 16 amino acids long. Per germline, CDR1 ENHRY and CDR2 SYGVKD. With 5 bases clipped from V and 9 bases from J, the junction kept 15 bases outside the gene matches.

CDR3 residues: CASSSLGGGGNIQYF. CDR3 bases: TGTGCCAGCAGCTCCTTAGGTGGGGGAGGGAACATTCAGTACTTC. V usage is TRBV7-9 and J usage is TRBJ2-4, with 7 bases identical to TRBD2. Germline trimming cut 4 bases from V and 7 bases from J; bases unmatched to any gene: 10. CDR1 is SEHNR, CDR2 FQNEAQ, per germline (reference sequence). This CDR3 has 15 residues.

The chain is built from TRBV3-1 (or the pseudogene TRBV3-2) and TRBJ2-2, with unresolved D. The CDR3 contains 15 residues. Germline-derived CDR1 and CDR2 are LGHDT and YNNKEL (reference sequence). Trimming removed 4 bases from V and 5 bases from J, with 14 bases in between. DNA of the CDR3: TGTGCCAGCAGCCCCCCTACCCCGGAGACCGGGGAGCTGTTTTTT. Protein product: CASSPPTPETGELFF.

This chain connects TRBV7-2 to TRBJ2-1; TRBD2 matches at 9 bases. The CDR3 is 15 amino acids. Germline CDR1 SGHTA, CDR2 FQGNSA. V shed 5 bases and J 7 bases; nucleotides not matched to a gene: 9. In nucleotides, the CDR3 is TGTGCCAGCAGCCCCCCGGGACTAGCCAATAATGAGCAGTTCTTC. The encoded protein is CASSPPGLANNEQFF.

The CDR3 coding sequence is TGTGCCACCAGTACATCGGGGGGTTGGGAGACCCAGTACTTC. Its protein is CATSTSGGWETQYF. V usage is TRBV24-1 and J usage is TRBJ2-5; 7 bases are a match to TRBD2. Unmatched junction bases numbered 8, after V lost 6 bases and J lost 5 bases. The length of the CDR3 is 14 residues. Germline-derived CDR1 and CDR2 are KGHDR and SFDVKD.

This chain's CDR3 is CASRSRGVAGAFTDTQYF. The CDR3 DNA sequence: TGTGCCAGCAGGTCCCGTGGGGTAGCGGGGGCCTTCACAGATACGCAGTATTTT. V gene TRBV5-8 combines with J gene TRBJ2-3, with 9 bases fitting TRBD2. The CDR3 length is 18 residues. The V gene's germline CDR1 is SGHTS and CDR2 YDEGEE. After removal of 5 bases from V and 2 bases from J, the junction contained 15 bases not matched to a gene.

The sample holds a few counts of this clone. The V gene is TRBV10-3, the J gene TRBJ2-2; D is uncertain. CDR3 length: 14 amino acids. Trimming cost V 7 bases and J 4 bases, with 13 bases left between them. The germline V gene encodes CDR1 ENHRY and CDR2 SYGVKD. The CDR3 reads CAITPSGPTGELFF. CDR3 nucleotides: TGTGCCATCACCCCCTCGGGTCCCACCGGGGAGCTGTTTTTT.

The chain couples TRBV19 to TRBJ1-2; TRBD1 matches at 9 bases. The CDR3 runs to 16 residues. The germline V gene has CDR1 LNHDA and CDR2 SQIVND (reference sequence). With V trimmed by 5 bases and J by 1 base, 8 bases remained unmatched. In DNA, the CDR3 is TGTGCCAGTAGTCCGCAGGACAGGGGAGATAACTATGGCTACACCTTC. Protein: CASSPQDRGDNYGYTF.

The chain uses TRBV14 and TRBJ2-2; 9 nucleotides line up with TRBD1. This CDR3 has 14 residues. The V segment lost 5 bases and the J segment 7 bases; nucleotides outside the gene matches: 5. Germline V gene sequence: CDR1 SGHDN, CDR2 FVKESK. Written as DNA, the CDR3 is TGTGCCAGCAGCTGGGGACAGGGCCTCGGGGAGCTGTTTTTT. It yields the protein CASSWGQGLGELFF. The full variable domain, with the rest looked up from reference TRBV14 and TRBJ2-2, is EAGVTQFPSHSVIEKGQTVTLRCDPISGHDNLYWYRRVMGKEIKFLLHFVKESKQDESGMPNNRFLAERTGGTYSTLKVQPAELEDSGVYFCASSWGQGLGELFFGEGSRLTVL.

The V and J genes are TRBV30 and TRBJ1-5, with D perhaps TRBD1 (6 bases). Trimming took off 2 bases at V and 6 bases at J, with 14 bases between the two ends. There are 14 residues in the CDR3. Germline V gene sequence: CDR1 GTSNPN, CDR2 SVGIG (reference sequence). Here the CDR3 reads CAWSPGGGVQPQHF. CDR3 DNA: TGTGCCTGGAGTCCGGGGGGCGGAGTTCAGCCCCAGCATTTT.

This rearrangement joins TRBV28 to TRBJ1-2; D uncertain. V lost 2 bases to trimming and J lost 12 bases, with 22 bases between them. The CDR3 has 15 amino acids. CDR1 and CDR2 (germline): MDHEN, SYDVKM. The CDR3 reads CASSLGFNTREENTF. The CDR3, as DNA: TGTGCCAGCAGTTTAGGGTTCAACACCCGGGAGGAGAACACCTTC.

This chain links TRBV7-2 with TRBJ2-7; 12 nucleotides match TRBD2. Trimming cost V 2 bases and J 4 bases; bases outside gene matches: 3. The CDR3 sequence is 15 residues long. CDR1 and CDR2 (germline): SGHTA, FQGNSA. The CDR3 DNA follows: TGTGCCAGCAGCTTATCTAGCGGGGGGGCGTACGAGCAGTACTTC. Translation gives CASSLSSGGAYEQYF.

The chain joins TRBV12-3 or TRBV12-4 to TRBJ2-3, with TRBD1 as a possible D gene (6 bases). Between the trimmed V and J ends, which lost 6 bases and 11 bases, there was a span of 15 bases. The CDR3 extends over 12 amino acids. DNA of the CDR3: TGTGCCAGCAGCCCTGGGACATCAAAGCAGTATTTT. It is translated as CASSPGTSKQYF.

The chain combines TRBV9 with TRBJ2-1; 8 bases map to TRBD2. The CDR3 runs to 14 residues. The V segment lost 0 bases and the J segment 5 bases; nucleotides outside the gene matches: 1. CDR1 and CDR2 (germline): SGDLS, YYNGEE. As DNA, the CDR3 is TGTGCCAGCAGCGTAGATAGCGGGGACAATGAGCAGTTCTTC. Encoded protein: CASSVDSGDNEQFF.

The chain is built from TRBV20-1 and TRBJ2-7; D possibly corresponds to TRBD2 (6 bases). CDR1 and CDR2 (germline): DFQATT, SNEGSKA (reference sequence). The V end was cut by 3 bases, the J end by 1 base, with 7 bases between. This CDR3 has 12 residues. CDR3 nucleotides: TGCAGTGCTAGTGGGACTTCCTACGAGCAGTACGTC. This encodes CSASGTSYEQYV.

V is TRBV28 and J is TRBJ1-5, with a weak D call TRBD1 (5 bases). The CDR3 is 15 amino acids. CDR1 MDHEN and CDR2 SYDVKM come from the germline V gene. V lost 1 base, J lost 5 bases, and 12 bases lay in between. CDR3 region: CASSLFGQGYQPQHF. CDR3 DNA sequence: TGTGCCAGCAGTTTATTTGGTCAGGGTTATCAGCCCCAGCATTTT.

This chain uses TRBV27 with TRBJ1-5; D may be TRBD1 (6 bases). The CDR3 runs to 13 residues. Germline lookup yields CDR1 MNHEY and CDR2 SMNVEV (reference sequence). Deletions cut 6 bases from V and 9 bases from J, with 15 bases between. CDR3 coding DNA: TGTGCCAGCAGCTCGGACAGCGAAGGGCCCCAGCATTTT. It yields the protein CASSSDSEGPQHF.

V is TRBV6-5 and J is TRBJ2-1; D not resolved. V lost 5 bases to trimming and J lost 8 bases, with 16 bases between them. Germline V gene data show CDR1 as MNHEY and CDR2 as SVGAGI. This CDR3 is 14 amino acids long. The CDR3 region is CASSPPQWSHEQFF. CDR3 DNA sequence: TGTGCCAGCAGTCCCCCCCAGTGGTCCCATGAGCAGTTCTTC.

This clone was seen a single time. The CDR3 spells CASSPGQGLHEKLFF. Here the CDR3 DNA reads TGTGCCAGCAGCCCCGGACAGGGCCTACATGAAAAACTGTTTTTT. The chain links TRBV5-8 to TRBJ1-4, with 8 bases matching TRBD1. V was clipped by 4 bases and J by 6 bases; unmatched bases: 8. Per germline, CDR1 SGHTS and CDR2 YDEGEE. The CDR3 runs 15 residues. The whole variable domain, remainder taken from reference TRBV5-8 and TRBJ1-4, is EAGVTQSPTHLIKTRGQQATLRCSPISGHTSVYWYQQALGLGLQFLLWYDEGEERNRGNFPPRFSGRQFPNYSSELNVNALELEDSALYLCASSPGQGLHEKLFFGSGTQLSVL.

The count of this clone is one. The chain recombines TRBV4-2 with TRBJ2-5; 10 bases are a match to TRBD1. Per the germline V gene, CDR1 is LGHNA and CDR2 is YNFKEQ. With 4 bases clipped from V and 4 bases from J, the junction kept 3 bases outside the gene matches. The length of the CDR3 is 14 residues. CDR3 residues: CASSLRQGAETQYF. CDR3 nucleotide sequence: TGTGCCAGCAGCCTCAGACAGGGGGCAGAGACCCAGTACTTC.

This clone was recorded only once. The chain links TRBV2 to TRBJ2-1; 9 nucleotides match TRBD2. The V gene's germline CDR1 is SNHLY and CDR2 FYNNEI. V was pared by 6 bases and J by 8 bases, with 14 bases of the junction left unmatched. This CDR3 comprises 16 residues. The CDR3 loop reads CASSQRGGGAYDEQFF. The CDR3 DNA follows: TGTGCCAGCAGCCAGAGGGGCGGGGGGGCTTATGATGAGCAGTTCTTC.

This chain connects TRBV7-9 to TRBJ1-1; possibly TRBD1 for D (6 bases). Germline CDR1 is SEHNR and CDR2 is FQNEAQ (reference sequence). CDR3 length equals 14 residues. Trimming removed 5 bases from V and 1 base from J, with 11 bases in between. The DNA of the CDR3 is TGTGCCAGCAGCACCCTGACAGGGAACACTGAAGCTTTCTTT. Its protein is CASSTLTGNTEAFF.

The V call is TRBV19, the J call TRBJ1-1; D is ambiguous. The CDR3 contains 14 residues. Germline assignment: CDR1 LNHDA and CDR2 SQIVND (reference sequence). V gave up 3 bases and J gave up 1 base, with 9 bases separating them. In DNA form, the CDR3 reads TGTGCCAGTAGTATTGGAGGGCGGAACACTGAAGCTTTCTTT. Encoded protein: CASSIGGRNTEAFF.

The chain uses TRBV6-2 or TRBV6-3 and TRBJ1-2; D remains unclear. The CDR3 is 12 amino acids. Trimming took off 1 base at V and 10 bases at J, with 10 bases between the two ends. The germline gives CDR1 MNHEY, CDR2 SVGEGT. The CDR3 region is CASSYFGSLYTF. Here the CDR3 DNA reads TGTGCCAGCAGTTACTTCGGGAGCCTCTACACCTTC.

The chain is built from TRBV6-5 and TRBJ1-2; no reliable D call. The CDR3 has 15 amino acids. Trimming left V 6 bases short and J 7 bases short, with 21 bases between. In germline, CDR1 is MNHEY, CDR2 SVGAGI. CDR3 nucleotide sequence: TGTGCCAGCAGGCCCCCGGAGGGTAGGGATGGTGGCTACACCTTC. Translation: CASRPPEGRDGGYTF.

This clone was picked up a small number of times. The chain employs TRBV11-2 and TRBJ2-7; D remains ambiguous. Germline V CDR1 and CDR2: SGHAT, FQNNGV. There are 15 residues in the CDR3. Trimming took 0 bases from V and 0 from J, leaving 9 bases between them. The CDR3 region is CASSLDLSVSYEQYF. The DNA for the CDR3 is TGTGCCAGCAGCTTAGATCTGTCGGTCTCCTACGAGCAGTACTTC.

This clone was seen only once. The chain employs TRBV5-8 and TRBJ2-5; 14 nucleotides match TRBD2. Germline V lookup: CDR1 SGHTS, CDR2 YDEGEE. V lost 5 bases and J lost 2; bases outside the gene matches: 8. The CDR3 totals 17 residues. The CDR3 loop reads CASSLGLAGGLQETQYF. The CDR3 coding sequence is TGTGCCAGCAGTCTCGGACTAGCGGGGGGACTACAAGAGACCCAGTACTTC.

The genes are TRBV7-2 and TRBJ1-1; 9 bases line up with TRBD1. The V gene's germline CDR1 is SGHTA and CDR2 FQGNSA. V lost 0 bases to trimming and J lost 3 bases; unmatched junction nucleotides: 5. The CDR3 runs 16 residues. Here the CDR3 DNA reads TGTGCCAGCAGCTTAGCACAGGGGGCTGGGGACACTGAAGCTTTCTTT. It yields the protein CASSLAQGAGDTEAFF.